The 27 T cell receptor beta chains in this list originate from one sample, sequenced in a study of T cells in localized non-small cell lung cancer. Assay: immunoSEQ multiplex PCR; the TCRdb copy retains only in-frame clones and omits some. The repertoire holds about 880 clones, roughly 27% seen once, with roughly an eighth in the top ten. The specimen comprised normal lung tissue next to the tumor, sampled before any cancer treatment. These receptors all stem from a woman between 35 and 75 years old with stage I squamous cell lung carcinoma.

This clone has only a few counts. The chain couples TRBV4-1 to TRBJ2-1; D is unresolved. The CDR3 is 15 residues long. The germline V gene has CDR1 MGHRA and CDR2 YSYEKL. Trimming shortened V by 4 bases and J by 9 bases, and 19 bases separated the two germline ends. Here the CDR3 DNA reads TGCGCCAGCAGCCTTGGTACGGTCGAAATCCCTGAGCAGTTCTTC. Its protein product is CASSLGTVEIPEQFF.

The V call is TRBV5-1, the J call TRBJ1-1; D remains ambiguous. The CDR3 loop spans 14 amino acids. Germline values: CDR1 SGHRS, CDR2 YFSETQ. V gave up 1 base and J gave up 4 bases, with 11 bases separating them. The CDR3 DNA is TGCGCCAGCAGCTTGTACGGGTTTGGCACTGAAGCTTTCTTT. Its protein product is CASSLYGFGTEAFF.

By share, this clone ranks as large (0.1 to 1%). The rearrangement joins TRBV11-3 to TRBJ2-7; 14 nucleotides match TRBD2. Germline V gene sequence: CDR1 SGHNT, CDR2 YENEEA. Germline trimming cut 5 bases from V and 2 bases from J; bases unmatched to any gene: 8. The CDR3 is 17 amino acids. CDR3 loop: CASSEGLAGETTYEQYF. The CDR3 DNA reads TGTGCCAGCAGCGAGGGACTAGCGGGGGAGACCACCTACGAGCAGTACTTC.

This chain connects TRBV11-3 to TRBJ2-7, with 8 bases fitting TRBD2. Germline V gene data show CDR1 as SGHNT and CDR2 as YENEEA. The ends lost 1 base at V and 4 bases at J; junction bases unmatched: 6. The CDR3 consists of 15 residues. CDR3 coding DNA: TGTGCCAGCAGCTTAGTGGGACTAGTTGGATACGAGCAGTACTTC. Its translation is CASSLVGLVGYEQYF.

By frequency in the sample, this clone is medium-sized. This chain's CDR3 is CASSQPGQGVYEQYF. CDR3 bases: TGTGCCAGCAGTCAACCGGGACAGGGTGTCTACGAGCAGTACTTC. The chain uses TRBV6-8 and TRBJ2-7, with 9 positions matching TRBD1. CDR1 is MNHGY, CDR2 SAAAGT, per germline. The CDR3 totals 15 residues. After removal of 5 bases from V and 3 bases from J, the junction contained 8 bases not matched to a gene.

This clone was seen only a few times. The chain combines TRBV11-3 with TRBJ2-1, with a tentative D call TRBD2 (6 bases). Trimming shortened V by 3 bases and J by 6 bases, and 12 bases separated the two germline ends. The germline V gene has CDR1 SGHNT and CDR2 YENEEA. The CDR3 consists of 14 residues. CDR3 region: CASSFTAGGNEQFF. The CDR3 nucleotides read TGTGCCAGCAGCTTTACAGCCGGGGGCAATGAGCAGTTCTTC. The full variable domain, its missing parts supplied by reference TRBV11-3 and TRBJ2-1, is EAGVVQSPRYKIIEKKQPVAFWCNPISGHNTLYWYLQNLGQGPELLIRYENEEAVDDSQLPKDRFSAERLKGVDSTLKIQPAELGDSAVYLCASSFTAGGNEQFFGPGTRLTVL.

This chain links TRBV19 with TRBJ2-5; possible D gene TRBD1, 6 bases. This CDR3 has 16 amino acids. Trimming left V 5 bases short and J 2 bases short, with 18 bases between. CDR1 and CDR2 from the germline V gene are LNHDA and SQIVND (reference sequence). The CDR3 nucleotides are TGTGCCAGTAGTTATGGATTGGGCAGGGGACAAGAGACCCAGTACTTC. Translated: CASSYGLGRGQETQYF.

The CDR3 here is CASSVGSGGAPETQYF. CDR3 sequence (DNA): TGTGCCAGCAGCGTAGGGAGCGGGGGGGCCCCAGAGACCCAGTACTTC. The chain links TRBV9 to TRBJ2-5, with 10 bases lining up with TRBD2. This CDR3 has 16 amino acids. Germline V CDR1 and CDR2: SGDLS, YYNGEE. Germline trimming cut 0 bases from V and 4 bases from J; bases unmatched to any gene: 6. Filled out from reference TRBV9 and TRBJ2-5, the complete variable domain reads DSGVTQTPKHLITATGQRVTLRCSPRSGDLSVYWYQQSLDQGLQFLIQYYNGEERAKGNILERFSAQQFPDLHSELNLSSLELGDSALYFCASSVGSGGAPETQYFGPGTRLLVL.

The CDR3 loop is CASSVGSPADTQYF. The DNA of the CDR3 is TGTGCCAGCAGTGTTGGGTCCCCGGCAGATACGCAGTATTTT. The V gene is TRBV6-8, the J gene TRBJ2-3; D is uncertain. The V gene lost 5 bases and the J gene lost 4 bases, with 13 bases spanning the gap. This CDR3 is built from 14 residues. Per the germline V gene, CDR1 is MNHGY and CDR2 is SAAAGT.

This clone is labeled as large. Other DNA sequences within the sample encode an identical CDR3. V usage is TRBV9 and J usage is TRBJ2-2; D gene ambiguous. CDR3 length: 15 amino acids. Trimming removed 0 bases at V and 4 bases at J, with 10 bases between. In germline, CDR1 is SGDLS, CDR2 YYNGEE. DNA of the CDR3: TGTGCCAGCAGCGTAGCGCCAGGAAGCACCGGGGAGCTGTTTTTT. It is translated as CASSVAPGSTGELFF. The whole variable domain, remainder taken from reference TRBV9 and TRBJ2-2, is DSGVTQTPKHLITATGQRVTLRCSPRSGDLSVYWYQQSLDQGLQFLIQYYNGEERAKGNILERFSAQQFPDLHSELNLSSLELGDSALYFCASSVAPGSTGELFFGEGSRLTVL.

This clone was found a few times. V gene TRBV6-8 combines with J gene TRBJ2-1; 11 bases align to TRBD2. From germline, CDR1 is MNHGY and CDR2 SAAAGT. Germline trimming cut 2 bases from V and 7 bases from J; bases unmatched to any gene: 4. CDR3 length: 15 amino acids. The CDR3 nucleotides are TGTGCCAGCAGTTACAGGACTAGCGGGCTAAATGAGCAGTTCTTC. It encodes CASSYRTSGLNEQFF.

CDR3: CASSVDRGTGNTIYF. In nucleotides, the CDR3 is TGTGCCAGCAGTGTTGACAGGGGGACTGGAAACACCATATATTTT. The chain recombines TRBV6-8 with TRBJ1-3; 9 nucleotides agree with TRBD1. The germline CDR1 and CDR2 sequences are MNHGY and SAAAGT. Trimming took 5 bases from V and 2 from J; bases not matched to a gene: 4. The CDR3 sequence is 15 residues long.

This clone was seen only a few times. The chain combines TRBV6-8 with TRBJ1-2; no definite D call. From germline, CDR1 is MNHGY and CDR2 SAAAGT. V shed 2 bases and J shed 8 bases, with 12 bases lying between them. This CDR3 contains 13 residues. The CDR3 region has the DNA TGTGCCAGCAGTTACGTGGCAGCAAGAGGCTACACCTTC. Protein sequence: CASSYVAARGYTF.

The rearrangement uses TRBV28 and TRBJ1-3; perhaps TRBD1 as D (6 bases). In germline, CDR1 is MDHEN, CDR2 SYDVKM. V was clipped by 3 bases and J by 3 bases, with 12 bases between them. The CDR3 runs 15 residues. CDR3 bases: TGTGCCAGCAGTTTTAGAGGGGGAAGTGGAAACACCATATATTTT. It translates to CASSFRGGSGNTIYF.

This clone is labeled large. The chain employs TRBV6-8 and TRBJ2-1, with 14 bases lining up with TRBD2. V shed 10 bases, J shed 7 bases, and the junction held 12 bases outside the gene matches. The germline V gene has CDR1 MNHGY and CDR2 SAAAGT. The CDR3 consists of 16 residues. CDR3 in DNA: TGTGCCATCAGGGGCTCCGGGACTAGCGGGGGTAATGAGCAGTTCTTC. Translated: CAIRGSGTSGGNEQFF.

In DNA form, the CDR3 reads TGTGCCAGCTCACCACCGGCTAGGACGGAAGAGCAGTACTTC. Amino acids: CASSPPARTEEQYF. This sequence joins TRBV18 and TRBJ2-7; no firm D call. This CDR3 region has 14 residues. CDR1 is KGHSH and CDR2 is LQKENI in the germline V gene. Trimming took off 0 bases at V and 7 bases at J, with 13 bases between the two ends. The whole variable domain, remainder taken from reference TRBV18 and TRBJ2-7, is NAGVMQNPRHLVRRRGQEARLRCSPMKGHSHVYWYRQLPEEGLKFMVYLQKENIIDESGMPKERFSAEFPKEGPSILRIQQVVRGDSAAYFCASSPPARTEEQYFGPGTRLTVT.

The chain carries TRBV18 and TRBJ2-1, with TRBD1 matching over 11 bases. The CDR3 has 15 amino acids. The trim removed 7 bases at V and 7 bases at J, leaving 9 bases unmatched. Per the germline V gene, CDR1 is KGHSH and CDR2 is LQKENI. The CDR3 sequence is CASLLPGQGGNEQFF. DNA of the CDR3: TGTGCCAGCTTACTGCCGGGACAGGGGGGAAATGAGCAGTTCTTC.

The chain combines TRBV23-1 with TRBJ1-1, with D maybe TRBD1 (5 bases). TRBV23-1 is sorted into the ORF group, with uncertain function. V was clipped by 9 bases and J by 1 base, with 12 bases between them. This CDR3 contains 13 residues. CDR3 amino acids: CARLMGENTEAFF. As DNA, the CDR3 is TGCGCCAGGTTAATGGGGGAGAACACTGAAGCTTTCTTT.

The rearrangement links TRBV29-1 to TRBJ2-7, with no clear D. The CDR3 covers 12 residues. V shed 7 bases and J shed 0 bases, with 10 bases lying between them. CDR1 is SQVTM and CDR2 is ANQGSEA in the germline V gene. CDR3 in DNA: TGCAGCGGTACAAGTAGCTCCTACGAGCAGTACTTC. Its protein product is CSGTSSSYEQYF.

This clone was picked up a small number of times. The CDR3: CASSSPGVSSYEQYF. DNA of the CDR3: TGTGCCAGCAGCTCCCCAGGTGTTAGCTCCTACGAGCAGTACTTC. This sequence joins TRBV11-3 and TRBJ2-7, with D uncertain. The CDR3 has 15 residues. Germline assignment: CDR1 SGHNT and CDR2 YENEEA. V shed 4 bases and J shed 0 bases, with 13 bases lying between them.

This clone has a handful of counts. The gene calls are TRBV7-7 and TRBJ2-1; tentatively, D is TRBD2 (6 bases). CDR1 SSHAT and CDR2 FNYEAQ come from the germline V gene (reference sequence). The length of the CDR3 is 15 residues. Trimming pared 3 bases from V and 0 bases from J, leaving 9 bases between. CDR3 residues: CASSFGGSSYNEQFF. In nucleotides, the CDR3 is TGTGCCAGCAGCTTTGGGGGGAGCTCCTACAATGAGCAGTTCTTC. Variable domain in full (rest from reference TRBV7-7 and TRBJ2-1): GAGVSQSPRYKVTKRGQDVTLRCDPISSHATLYWYQQALGQGPEFLTYFNYEAQPDKSGLPSDRFSAERPEGSISTLTIQRTEQRDSAMYRCASSFGGSSYNEQFFGPGTRLTVL.

V gene TRBV9 combines with J gene TRBJ1-2; perhaps TRBD1 as D (5 bases). CDR1 is SGDLS, CDR2 YYNGEE, per germline. The ends were cut back, 0 bases at V and 5 bases at J, with 11 bases in the middle. This CDR3 is built from 14 residues. CDR3 nucleotides: TGTGCCAGCAGCGTAGACAGCCCAGGGTATGGCTACACCTTC. Residues: CASSVDSPGYGYTF.

This clone was picked up a small number of times. The rearrangement links TRBV18 to TRBJ1-3, with a tentative D call TRBD1 (5 bases). The germline V gene encodes CDR1 KGHSH and CDR2 LQKENI. Trimming stripped 2 bases from V and 0 bases from J, with 14 bases between. This CDR3 has 17 residues. CDR3 coding DNA: TGTGCCAGCTCACCAAGCGCCGTAAGGGGCTCTGGAAACACCATATATTTT. Translated, it gives CASSPSAVRGSGNTIYF.

This clone was seen just once. The chain recombines TRBV19 with TRBJ2-1, with 13 bases fitting TRBD2. Germline V gives CDR1 LNHDA, CDR2 SQIVND (reference sequence). The CDR3 has 16 amino acids. With 6 bases clipped from V and 6 bases from J, the junction kept 8 bases outside the gene matches. The CDR3 region has the DNA TGTGCCAGTAGCCTTTCACTAGCGGGGGGGCTCAATGAGCAGTTCTTC. Translating it yields CASSLSLAGGLNEQFF.

The gene calls are TRBV5-1 and TRBJ1-3, with 8 nucleotides matching TRBD1. With V trimmed by 5 bases and J by 0 bases, 4 bases remained unmatched. This CDR3 comprises 15 residues. From germline, CDR1 is SGHRS and CDR2 YFSETQ. The CDR3 region is CASSGQGYSGNTIYF. In DNA, the CDR3 is TGCGCCAGCAGTGGACAGGGCTACTCTGGAAACACCATATATTTT.

This clone was picked up a small number of times. This chain connects TRBV19 to TRBJ2-1; TRBD2 agrees at 9 bases. The V segment lost 3 bases and the J segment 8 bases; nucleotides outside the gene matches: 8. This CDR3 comprises 15 residues. Per the germline V gene, CDR1 is LNHDA and CDR2 is SQIVND (reference sequence). CDR3 in amino acids: CASSIRRGGLDEQFF. DNA for the CDR3: TGTGCCAGTAGTATTCGGCGGGGGGGCCTAGATGAGCAGTTCTTC.

In this sample, this clone turned up a few times. The CDR3 DNA reads TGTGCCAGCAGCCAAGACACAGGAGGCACAGATACGCAGTATTTT. It is translated as CASSQDTGGTDTQYF. The genes are TRBV14 and TRBJ2-3; TRBD1 is a possible D gene (5 bases). Germline V lookup: CDR1 SGHDN, CDR2 FVKESK. The CDR3 is 15 amino acids. Trimming shortened V by 0 bases and J by 1 base, and 8 bases separated the two germline ends.